Each of the 22 T cell receptor beta chains below was sequenced from the same sample in a study of blood T cell repertoires in COVID-19. Profiling relied on immunoSEQ multiplex PCR, and the TCRdb table lists in-frame clones only, not all of them. The sample shows 100,000 to 150,000 clones, 70% to 85% of them seen only once. Sequenced sample: peripheral blood. Every receptor here comes from a woman aged 80 or over with acute or convalescent COVID-19.

This clone came up many times. The genes are TRBV7-9 and TRBJ1-3, with D uncertain. CDR3 length: 12 amino acids. V lost 10 bases to trimming and J lost 0 bases, with 7 bases between them. Germline-derived CDR1 and CDR2 are SEHNR and FQNEAQ (reference sequence). The CDR3 reads CATRSSGNTIYF. The CDR3 DNA follows: TGTGCCACCAGGAGCTCTGGAAACACCATATATTTT.

In its sample, this clone was seen once. The chain joins TRBV5-4 to TRBJ2-1, with a possible D match to TRBD2 (5 bases). The germline CDR1 and CDR2 sequences are SGHNT and YYREEE (reference sequence). The V end was cut by 1 base, the J end by 3 bases, with 8 bases between. This CDR3 comprises 14 residues. The CDR3, as DNA: TGTGCCAGCAGCTTGACCGGGATCTACAATGAGCAGTTCTTC. This codes for CASSLTGIYNEQFF.

The J gene is TRBJ1-2, the V gene TRBV4-1; D not resolved. V lost 1 base and J lost 0, with 9 bases in between. Per the germline V gene, CDR1 is MGHRA and CDR2 is YSYEKL. The CDR3 extends over 15 amino acids. CDR3: CASSQAERANYGYTF. The DNA of the CDR3 is TGCGCCAGCAGCCAAGCTGAAAGAGCTAACTATGGCTACACCTTC.

This clone appeared a few times. The chain couples TRBV5-5 to TRBJ2-1; 9 positions match TRBD2. This CDR3 is 19 amino acids long. Germline CDR1 reads SGHKS; CDR2 reads YYEKEE (reference sequence). V lost 0 bases to trimming and J lost 1 base; unmatched junction nucleotides: 11. The CDR3 loop is CASSLGLGTTSGSYNEQFF. The CDR3, as DNA: TGTGCCAGCAGCTTGGGTCTGGGAACGACTAGCGGATCCTACAATGAGCAGTTCTTC. Looking up the rest from reference TRBV5-5 and TRBJ2-1 gives the full variable domain: DAGVTQSPTHLIKTRGQQVTLRCSPISGHKSVSWYQQVLGQGPQFIFQYYEKEERGRGNFPDRFSARQFPNYSSELNVNALLLGDSALYLCASSLGLGTTSGSYNEQFFGPGTRLTVL.

The J gene is TRBJ1-1, the V gene TRBV5-1, with TRBD1 as a possible D gene (5 bases). V dropped 7 bases and J dropped 5 bases, with 18 bases sitting between them. The germline gives CDR1 SGHRS, CDR2 YFSETQ. The CDR3 runs 14 residues. CDR3 protein: CASSLWSRVTEAFF. CDR3 in DNA: TGCGCCAGCTCCCTGTGGTCCAGGGTAACTGAAGCTTTCTTT. The complete variable domain, with remaining parts taken from reference TRBV5-1 and TRBJ1-1, reads KAGVTQTPRYLIKTRGQQVTLSCSPISGHRSVSWYQQTPGQGLQFLFEYFSETQRNKGNFPGRFSGRQFSNSRSEMNVSTLELGDSALYLCASSLWSRVTEAFFGQGTRLTVV.

The V call is TRBV5-5, the J call TRBJ2-3; D is ambiguous. CDR3 length: 13 amino acids. The V end was cut by 1 base, the J end by 2 bases, with 5 bases between. In germline, CDR1 is SGHKS, CDR2 YYEKEE (reference sequence). In DNA form, the CDR3 reads TGTGCCAGCAGCTTGACAGACACAGATACGCAGTATTTT. It encodes CASSLTDTDTQYF.

The V and J genes are TRBV7-9 and TRBJ2-5; 8 bases fit TRBD1. V lost 3 bases, J lost 5 bases, and 5 bases stayed unmatched. CDR1 is SEHNR and CDR2 is FQNEAQ in the germline V gene (reference sequence). The CDR3 has 14 amino acids. In DNA form, the CDR3 reads TGTGCCAGCAGCTTGACAGGGGTGAGGGAGACCCAGTACTTC. Encoded protein: CASSLTGVRETQYF.

This clone was observed a few times. V is TRBV7-2 and J is TRBJ2-2, with D perhaps TRBD2 (6 bases). Trimming removed 6 bases at V and 2 bases at J, with 19 bases between. Germline lookup yields CDR1 SGHTA and CDR2 FQGNSA. The length of the CDR3 is 17 residues. DNA of the CDR3: TGTGCCAGCAGTTTAATGTCTCCGGGACTCAACACCGGGGAGCTGTTTTTT. Translation: CASSLMSPGLNTGELFF.

Written as DNA, the CDR3 is TGTGCCAGCAGCCGTTACGGACAGGGGATCGATGGCTACACCTTC. Translated: CASSRYGQGIDGYTF. The gene calls are TRBV7-2 and TRBJ1-2, with 9 bases identical to TRBD1. Losses at the gene ends were 5 bases for V and 6 bases for J; bases not matched to a gene: 10. Germline values: CDR1 SGHTA, CDR2 FQGNSA. The CDR3 runs 15 residues.

V gene TRBV2 combines with J gene TRBJ2-7, with 8 bases lining up with TRBD2. CDR1 is SNHLY and CDR2 is FYNNEI in the germline V gene. This CDR3 is 14 amino acids long. The V segment lost 6 bases and the J segment 2 bases; nucleotides outside the gene matches: 6. In DNA, the CDR3 is TGTGCCAGCAGAGAATTAGCGGGACCCTACGAGCAGTACTTC. Translation gives CASRELAGPYEQYF. The full variable domain, in which reference TRBV2 and TRBJ2-7 provide the parts outside the CDR3, is EPEVTQTPSHQVTQMGQEVILRCVPISNHLYFYWYRQILGQKVEFLVSFYNNEISEKSEIFDDQFSVERPDGSNFTLKIRSTKLEDSAMYFCASRELAGPYEQYFGPGTRLTVT.

CDR3 loop: CASSGLAGNTGELFF. CDR3 nucleotide sequence: TGTGCCAGCAGTGGCCTAGCGGGAAACACCGGGGAGCTGTTTTTT. The rearrangement joins TRBV25-1 to TRBJ2-2; TRBD2 matches at 9 bases. V lost 4 bases to trimming and J lost 2 bases; unmatched junction nucleotides: 2. This CDR3 is 15 amino acids long. Germline CDR1 is MGHDK and CDR2 is SYGVNS.

This clone was seen a few times. The chain recombines TRBV7-9 with TRBJ2-2; D remains unclear. The CDR3 consists of 17 residues. Per germline, CDR1 SEHNR and CDR2 FQNEAQ (reference sequence). Trimming removed 5 bases at V and 3 bases at J, with 19 bases between. Here the CDR3 reads CASSREASGVDTGELFF. CDR3 sequence (DNA): TGTGCCAGCAGCCGAGAGGCTTCGGGTGTGGACACCGGGGAGCTGTTTTTT.

V and J are TRBV7-2 and TRBJ1-5; the match to TRBD1 covers 9 bases. Germline-derived CDR1 and CDR2 are SGHTA and FQGNSA. J gave up 6 bases and V 6 bases, and 6 bases lay outside the gene matches. The CDR3 consists of 14 residues. The CDR3 coding sequence is TGTGCCAGCAGGGATGGGACAGGGATTCAGCCCCAGCATTTT. Amino acid sequence: CASRDGTGIQPQHF. Supplemented by reference TRBV7-2 and TRBJ1-5, the full variable domain reads GAGVSQSPSNKVTEKGKDVELRCDPISGHTALYWYRQSLGQGLEFLIYFQGNSAPDKSGLPSDRFSAERTGGSVSTLTIQRTQQEDSAVYLCASRDGTGIQPQHFGDGTRLSIL.

This chain joins TRBV5-4 and TRBJ2-3; D ambiguous. The CDR3 runs 13 residues. Per germline, CDR1 SGHNT and CDR2 YYREEE (reference sequence). The ends were cut back, 0 bases at V and 4 bases at J, with 6 bases in the middle. CDR3: CASSLEQSDTQYF. CDR3 DNA: TGTGCCAGCAGCTTGGAACAGTCAGATACGCAGTATTTT.

This clone was recorded only once. The chain uses TRBV2 and TRBJ1-4, with D tentatively TRBD1 (5 bases). CDR3 length: 15 amino acids. Germline lookup yields CDR1 SNHLY and CDR2 FYNNEI. Trimming removed 2 bases at V and 2 bases at J, with 9 bases between. This CDR3 reads CASSEWGQTNEKLFF. The CDR3 DNA reads as TGTGCCAGCAGTGAATGGGGCCAGACTAATGAAAAACTGTTTTTT.

V gene TRBV7-9 combines with J gene TRBJ2-5; 7 bases fit TRBD2. The CDR3 consists of 14 residues. The trim removed 0 bases at V and 9 bases at J, leaving 7 bases unmatched. Germline V gives CDR1 SEHNR, CDR2 FQNEAQ (reference sequence). As DNA, the CDR3 is TGTGCCAGCAGCTTAGCGGGGGGGAGTGAGGCCCAGTACTTC. It translates to CASSLAGGSEAQYF.

The rearrangement links TRBV3-1 (or the pseudogene TRBV3-2) to TRBJ1-6; tentative D call: TRBD1 (5 bases). This CDR3 is built from 15 residues. Trimming removed 0 bases from V and 14 bases from J, with 17 bases in between. Per germline, CDR1 LGHDT and CDR2 YNNKEL (reference sequence). CDR3 residues: CASSQDTGRGGALHF. The CDR3 nucleotides are TGTGCCAGCAGCCAAGATACGGGTCGTGGGGGGGCCCTCCACTTT.

The chain joins TRBV4-3 to TRBJ2-1; D gene uncertain. Trimming removed 0 bases from V and 5 bases from J, with 14 bases in between. The CDR3 is 16 residues long. Germline CDR1 is LGHNA and CDR2 is YSLEER. CDR3 sequence (DNA): TGCGCCAGCAGCCAAGATAATAACGGCAGGAACAATGAGCAGTTCTTC. Its translation: CASSQDNNGRNNEQFF.

CDR3 DNA: TGCGCCAGCAGCGGAATGCTAGCGGGAGAGTACGAGCAGTACTTC. The encoded protein is CASSGMLAGEYEQYF. This rearrangement joins TRBV5-1 to TRBJ2-7; 10 positions match TRBD2. This CDR3 has 15 residues. The germline V gene encodes CDR1 SGHRS and CDR2 YFSETQ. J lost 4 bases, V lost 4 bases, and 8 bases had no gene match.

J is TRBJ2-3 and V is TRBV6-2 or TRBV6-3; TRBD2 aligns across 8 bases. With 0 bases clipped from V and 4 bases from J, the junction kept 6 bases outside the gene matches. The length of the CDR3 is 16 residues. Germline V gene lookup returns CDR1 MNHEY and CDR2 SVGEGT. The CDR3 DNA reads as TGTGCCAGCAGTTACTCGTATTTAGCGGGATCAGATACGCAGTATTTT. It encodes CASSYSYLAGSDTQYF.

The chain joins TRBV6-5 to TRBJ1-2; tentative D call: TRBD1 (6 bases). The CDR3 is made up of 15 amino acids. The germline V gene encodes CDR1 MNHEY and CDR2 SVGAGI. V lost 5 bases and J 3 bases, leaving 16 bases between the germline ends. CDR3: CASSTGWGQHYGYTF. DNA of the CDR3: TGTGCCAGCAGTACTGGGTGGGGACAACACTATGGCTACACCTTC.

The V gene is TRBV4-3, the J gene TRBJ1-1; D is possibly TRBD1 (6 bases). The CDR3 runs to 14 residues. V was shortened by 3 bases and J by 0 bases, with 8 bases between the two germline ends. From germline, CDR1 is LGHNA and CDR2 YSLEER. The CDR3 DNA is TGCGCCAGCAGCCAGACAGGTTTGAACACTGAAGCTTTCTTT. Its translation is CASSQTGLNTEAFF.